The rows below give T cell receptor beta chains drawn from one sample of a study of T-cell reconstitution after alpha-beta-depleted transplantation in children. TCRdb redid the calling of the PCR reads with MiXCR, one entry per CDR3 protein. This sample yields around 670,000 distinct CDR3 sequences, of which around 13% are seen a single time; 0.79% belongs to the top ten. The material was PBMCs, obtained before TCRalphabeta/CD19-depleted stem cell transplant. Every receptor here comes from a girl between 2 and 10 years old with congenital amegakaryocytic thrombocytopenia, due to receive a stem cell transplant. Each CDR3 is given with its conserved first and last residue. A D gene is named only where the DNA matches it firmly. The listing skips clone size in some rows; elsewhere it reads once, few, many or a size class.

CASHRQGSYEQYF TGCGCCAGCCACCGACAGGGTTCCTACGAGCAGTACTTC TRBJ2-7 TRBV5-1 many TRBD1
CASSPHPHAYEQYF TGTGCCAGCAGCCCACATCCTCATGCCTACGAGCAGTACTTC TRBJ2-7 TRBV7-6 - -
CASSESGRAHEQYF TGTGCCAGCAGCGAGAGCGGGAGGGCCCACGAGCAGTACTTC TRBJ2-7 TRBV2 - TRBD2
CSASIRTTVTDTQYF TGCAGTGCTTCCATCCGGACGACGGTCACAGATACGCAGTATTTT TRBJ2-3 TRBV20-1 many -
CASRIGTSGVYNEQFF TGTGCCAGCAGAATTGGCACTAGCGGGGTTTACAATGAGCAGTTCTTC TRBJ2-1 TRBV27 - TRBD2
CASSPLRGGGNEQFF TGTGCCAGCAGTCCATTGCGCGGGGGAGGCAATGAGCAGTTCTTC TRBJ2-1 TRBV27 many TRBD2
CASSPRNDRGDQPQHF TGTGCCAGCAGCCCGAGAAACGACAGGGGAGATCAGCCCCAGCATTTT TRBJ1-5 TRBV12-3/TRBV12-4 many TRBD1
CASSQGRRDGELFF TGCGCCAGCAGCCAAGGACGGAGGGACGGGGAGCTGTTTTTT TRBJ2-2 TRBV4-1 many -
CATSERQNTGELFF TGTGCCACCAGCGAACGACAGAACACCGGGGAGCTGTTTTTT TRBJ2-2 TRBV15 many -
CASSYDTSTDTQYF TGTGCCAGCAGTTACGACACAAGCACAGATACGCAGTATTTT TRBJ2-3 TRBV6-2/TRBV6-3 - -
CASSLAPGKRGNEQFF TGTGCCAGCAGCTTAGCGCCAGGGAAGCGTGGCAATGAGCAGTTCTTC TRBJ2-1 TRBV7-9 many -
CASSLGMQGPTEAFF TGCGCCAGCAGCTTGGGGATGCAGGGGCCCACTGAAGCTTTCTTT TRBJ1-1 TRBV5-1 - -
CASSSRASGRVEHFF TGTGCCAGCAGTTCTAGGGCTAGCGGGAGGGTCGAGCATTTCTTC TRBJ2-1 TRBV6-2/TRBV6-3 - TRBD2
CASSLEASRGDTQYF TGCGCCAGCAGCTTGGAGGCGTCCCGCGGAGATACGCAGTATTTT TRBJ2-3 TRBV5-1 few -
CASSVRGPKNIQYF TGTGCCAGTAGTGTCCGGGGACCCAAAAACATTCAGTACTTC TRBJ2-4 TRBV19 few -
CASSFRGLAASYNEQFF TGTGCCAGCAGTTTCCGGGGACTAGCGGCCTCCTACAATGAGCAGTTCTTC TRBJ2-1 TRBV28 - TRBD2
CASSVAGTSREQFF TGTGCCAGCAGCGTAGCGGGGACTAGCAGGGAGCAGTTCTTC TRBJ2-1 TRBV9 many TRBD2
CASRGGHREGETEAFF TGCGCCAGCAGAGGTGGTCACCGGGAGGGAGAAACTGAAGCTTTCTTT TRBJ1-1 TRBV5-1 few -
CATSSRQEQQFF TGTGCCACCAGCTCCCGACAGGAACAGCAGTTCTTC TRBJ2-1 TRBV15 few -
CAISRSGLASTDTQYF TGTGCCATCAGTCGTTCGGGACTAGCGAGCACAGATACGCAGTATTTT TRBJ2-3 TRBV10-3 many TRBD2
CASRPTYPGTGELFF TGCGCCAGCAGACCAACGTACCCGGGCACCGGGGAGCTGTTTTTT TRBJ2-2 TRBV5-1 many -
CASSRVTFAKNIQYF TGTGCCAGTAGTAGGGTTACGTTCGCCAAAAACATTCAGTACTTC TRBJ2-4 TRBV19 few -
CASSSNRGGPFNQPQHF TGTGCCAGCAGCTCCAACAGGGGAGGTCCCTTTAATCAGCCCCAGCATTTT TRBJ1-5 TRBV7-9 - TRBD1
CASSPGVTNEKLFF TGTGCCAGCTCACCGGGAGTAACTAATGAAAAACTGTTTTTT TRBJ1-4 TRBV18 many -
CASSLNIASGRHEQFF TGTGCCAGCAGTTTAAATATTGCTAGCGGGAGACATGAGCAGTTCTTC TRBJ2-1 TRBV28 - TRBD2
CSASNPGTGNYGYTF TGCAGTGCTTCTAATCCCGGGACAGGCAACTATGGCTACACCTTC TRBJ1-2 TRBV20-1 many TRBD1
CASSNLTGGMNTEAFF TGCGCCAGCAGCAACCTGACAGGAGGCATGAACACTGAAGCTTTCTTT TRBJ1-1 TRBV5-1 few -
CSVAVGPEAFF TGCAGCGTTGCTGTGGGGCCTGAAGCTTTCTTT TRBJ1-1 TRBV29-1 many -
CASSNQPQGATYEAFF TGCGCCAGCAGCAACCAACCACAGGGGGCGACTTATGAAGCTTTCTTT TRBJ1-1 TRBV5-1 many TRBD1
CASSSRGAGFSYNEQFF TGTGCCAGCAGCTCTAGGGGGGCCGGGTTCTCCTACAATGAGCAGTTCTTC TRBJ2-1 TRBV11-2 - -
CASRLAGAETQYF TGTGCCAGCAGGCTAGCGGGAGCTGAGACCCAGTACTTC TRBJ2-5 TRBV7-8 many TRBD2
CASSIWTSGTHEQYF TGTGCCAGCAGTATCTGGACTAGCGGGACCCACGAGCAGTACTTC TRBJ2-7 TRBV12-3/TRBV12-4 many TRBD2
CASSSPGGVSDTQYF TGTGCCAGCAGTTCCCCGGGGGGGGTATCAGATACGCAGTATTTT TRBJ2-3 TRBV7-9 - TRBD2
CSVEDGGRRTEAFF TGCAGCGTTGAAGATGGGGGCAGGCGCACTGAAGCTTTCTTT TRBJ1-1 TRBV29-1 many -
CASSQFLGDFRNQPQHF TGTGCCAGTAGTCAATTCCTCGGGGACTTTCGCAATCAGCCCCAGCATTTT TRBJ1-5 TRBV19 few -
CSAKKPLYRGDTQYF TGCAGTGCAAAGAAACCGCTCTATCGAGGGGATACGCAGTATTTT TRBJ2-3 TRBV20-1 few -
CSVEMPTGKVTYEQYF TGCAGCGTTGAAATGCCGACAGGGAAAGTCACCTACGAGCAGTACTTC TRBJ2-7 TRBV29-1 few TRBD1
CASSPGLAGVGNEQFF TGTGCCAGCAGCCCAGGACTAGCGGGAGTCGGCAATGAGCAGTTCTTC TRBJ2-1 TRBV7-9 - TRBD2
CASSSGDPGNTIYF TGCGCCAGCAGCTCCGGGGACCCTGGAAACACCATATATTTT TRBJ1-3 TRBV5-1 many -
CALLGDGANVLTF TGTGCCTTGCTGGGGGATGGGGCCAACGTCCTGACTTTC TRBJ2-6 TRBV10-3 few -
CASSLGLQGGETQYF TGCGCCAGCAGCTTGGGACTACAAGGGGGAGAGACCCAGTACTTC TRBJ2-5 TRBV5-1 - -
CASSQRGTGSEQYF TGTGCCAGCAGCCAACGGGGGACAGGGAGTGAGCAGTACTTC TRBJ2-7 TRBV3-1 - TRBD1
CSAREFTTGQSGANVLTF TGCAGTGCTAGGGAATTCACGACCGGACAATCTGGGGCCAACGTCCTGACTTTC TRBJ2-6 TRBV20-1 few -